This T cell receptor beta chain is drawn from a study of T cells in localized non-small cell lung cancer. Overall study findings and caveats: With higher T cell density in blood came longer overall survival. Heterogeneity is still possible, as just one tumor region was sequenced. Uninvolved adjacent lung showed peak T cell clonality, exceeding tumor. Turning up in adjacent lung were a median roughly 60 of the top 100 tumor clones.

CDR3 length: 15 amino acids. Unmatched junction bases numbered 5, after V lost 4 bases and J lost 3 bases. Germline CDR1 SGHTA, CDR2 FQGNSA. A word on this clone: Its antigen is undetermined.

Assay: immunoSEQ multiplex PCR; the TCRdb copy retains only in-frame clones and omits some. The sample shows 50,000 to 55,000 clones, approximately 80% of them seen only once. The sequence was collected from a man between 35 and 75 years old with stage III lung adenocarcinoma. This material consisted of peripheral blood mononuclear cells, taken before any cancer treatment. J is TRBJ1-4 and V is TRBV7-2, with 7 nucleotides matching TRBD1. DNA for the CDR3: TGTGCCAGCAGCTCCGGGACAGCTTCTAATGAAAAACTGTTTTTT. This gives the protein CASSSGTASNEKLFF.